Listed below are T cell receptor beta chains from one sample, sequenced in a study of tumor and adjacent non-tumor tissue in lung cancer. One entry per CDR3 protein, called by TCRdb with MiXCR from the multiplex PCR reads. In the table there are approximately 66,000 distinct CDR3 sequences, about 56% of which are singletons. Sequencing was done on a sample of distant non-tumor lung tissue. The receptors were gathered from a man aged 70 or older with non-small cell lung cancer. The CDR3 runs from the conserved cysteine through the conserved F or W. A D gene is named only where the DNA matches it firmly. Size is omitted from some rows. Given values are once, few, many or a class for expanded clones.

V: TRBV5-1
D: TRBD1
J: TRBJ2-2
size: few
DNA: TGCGCCAGCAACTTGAATCGACAGGGTAACACCGGGGAGCTGTTTTTT
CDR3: CASNLNRQGNTGELFF

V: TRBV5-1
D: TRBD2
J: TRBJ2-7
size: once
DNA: TGCGCCAGCAGCTTTTCGCGGGGGAACTCCTACGTGCAGTACTTC
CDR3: CASSFSRGNSYVQYF

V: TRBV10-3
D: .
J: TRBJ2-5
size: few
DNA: TGTGTCATCAGTGAAAGAAGCCAAGAGACCCAGTATTTC
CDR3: CVISERSQETQYF

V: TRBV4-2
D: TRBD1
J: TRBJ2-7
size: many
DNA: TGTGCCAGCAGCCAAGACCCCGGGACAGCCGCCTACGAGCAGTACTTC
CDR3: CASSQDPGTAAYEQYF

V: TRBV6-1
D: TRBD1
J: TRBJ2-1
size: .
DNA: TGTGCCAGCAGCCAATACAGGGGTAATGGGCAGTCCTTC
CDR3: CASSQYRGNGQSF

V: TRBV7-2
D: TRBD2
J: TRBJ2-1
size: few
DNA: TGTGCCAGCAGCCTTGGACTAGCGGGAGTGGTGGGGTTCTTC
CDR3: CASSLGLAGVVGFF

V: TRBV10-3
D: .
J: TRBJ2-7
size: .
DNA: TGTGCCGTCAGTCCTGAACGACGGGACGAGCAGTACTTC
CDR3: CAVSPERRDEQYF

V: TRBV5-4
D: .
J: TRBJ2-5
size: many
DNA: TGTGCCAGCAGCTTGGCAGCGATAAAAGAGACCCAGTACTTC
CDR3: CASSLAAIKETQYF

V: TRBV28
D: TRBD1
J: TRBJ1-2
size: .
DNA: TGTGCCAGCAGTTTAAGCGACAGGGGGCCTTACTATGGCTACACCTTC
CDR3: CASSLSDRGPYYGYTF

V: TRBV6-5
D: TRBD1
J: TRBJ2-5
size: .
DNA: TGTGCCAGCAGGGGGGACAGCAAGATCCAGTACTTC
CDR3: CASRGDSKIQYF

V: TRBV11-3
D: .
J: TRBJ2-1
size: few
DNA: TGTGACGGCAGCCCAGGTTCCGATGAGCAGTTCTTC
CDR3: CDGSPGSDEQFF